The rows below give T cell receptor beta chains drawn from one sample of a study of cytomegalovirus exposure and HLA in healthy donors. Measured with immunoSEQ multiplex PCR; TCRdb has only the in-frame clones, and not every one. This sample has 230,000 or so clones, with roughly 91% found just once. The sample was PBMCs. Source of these receptors: a girl aged 2 to 10 in good health and CMV-seronegative. Each CDR3 is given with its conserved first and last residue. D genes are given only for firm matches. For some rows the clone size is stated as once, few or many, or as a class when expanded; others skip it.

clone_size	v_call	j_call	d_call	cdr3_nt	cdr3_aa
NA	TRBV7-9	TRBJ2-7	TRBD1	TGTGCCAGCAGCTCACTCGGACAGGGATACGAGCAGTACTTC	CASSSLGQGYEQYF
NA	TRBV5-4	TRBJ2-1	NA	TGTGCCAGCAGCTTGGATGGGCGTGAGCAGTTCTTC	CASSLDGREQFF
NA	TRBV25-1	TRBJ2-7	NA	TGTGCCAGCAGTGCCGATCCAAGGGGGTACGAGCAGTACTTC	CASSADPRGYEQYF
once	TRBV7-8	TRBJ2-3	TRBD2	TGTGCCAGCAGCGGGGGGACGGGGGGAGCGGGTACGCAGTATTTT	CASSGGTGGAGTQYF
NA	TRBV10-2	TRBJ1-2	NA	TGCGCCAGCTTTGAGACCTCCCCCGGAGGGGGCTACACCTTC	CASFETSPGGGYTF
once	TRBV28	TRBJ1-3	NA	TGTGCCAGCAGTTTCAGGTTTGACACCATATATTTT	CASSFRFDTIYF
once	TRBV27	TRBJ1-5	TRBD1	TGTGCCAGCAGTCCCTGGACAGGGATGCAGTTCAATCAGCCCCAGCATTTT	CASSPWTGMQFNQPQHF
NA	TRBV19	TRBJ1-6	NA	TGTGCCAGTACAGGACAGAGATATTCACCCCTCCACTTT	CASTGQRYSPLHF
NA	TRBV21-1	TRBJ1-5	NA	TGTGCCAGCAGCAGATACGGACAGGCGGAATATAGCAATCAGCCCCAGCATTTT	CASSRYGQAEYSNQPQHF
NA	TRBV11-2	TRBJ2-5	NA	TGTGCCAGCAGCTTAGATCGGGGGACCCAGTACTTC	CASSLDRGTQYF
NA	TRBV5-4	TRBJ2-7	NA	TGTGCCAGCAGCTTGAAGGGGGCCTACGAGCAGTACTTC	CASSLKGAYEQYF
NA	TRBV5-4	TRBJ2-5	NA	TGTGCCAGCAGCTTGGTCGGGCAGGGTGAGGAGACCCAGTACTTC	CASSLVGQGEETQYF
NA	TRBV5-6	TRBJ2-7	NA	TGTGCCAGCAACTACAGGGAGAGCTCCTACGAGCAGTACTTC	CASNYRESSYEQYF
NA	TRBV29-1	TRBJ2-7	NA	TGCAGCGTTGTCGGTTCCGGGAGTGATGGAACCTACGAGCAGTACTTC	CSVVGSGSDGTYEQYF
NA	TRBV6-5	TRBJ1-5	NA	TGTGCCAGCGGGGGGGACAATCAGCCCCAGCATTTT	CASGGDNQPQHF
NA	TRBV19	TRBJ2-4	NA	TGTGCCAGTAGTCCTCTAGCCAAAAACATTCAGTACTTC	CASSPLAKNIQYF
NA	TRBV4-1	TRBJ2-7	NA	TGCGCCAGCAGCCAAGGTCAGGGGACCTACGAGCAGTACTTC	CASSQGQGTYEQYF
once	TRBV29-1	TRBJ2-7	TRBD1	TGCAGCGTTGAAGATACGAGGGACAGACCCTACGAGCAGTACTTC	CSVEDTRDRPYEQYF
NA	TRBV5-5	TRBJ2-5	TRBD2	TGTGCCAGCAGCTTGGGGGCACTAGCGGGGGCGGAGACCCAGTACTTC	CASSLGALAGAETQYF
NA	TRBV6-5	TRBJ1-5	NA	TGTGCCAGCAGGCGCCTCCAGGAGGGCAATCAGCCCCAGCATTTT	CASRRLQEGNQPQHF
once	TRBV7-9	TRBJ2-1	NA	TGTGCCAGCAGCCGAGGGCCGCGGGATGAGCAGTTCTTC	CASSRGPRDEQFF
NA	TRBV19	TRBJ1-2	TRBD1	TGTGCCAGCCCCCGGGACAGGGTCGCGGAGTATGGCTACACCTTC	CASPRDRVAEYGYTF
NA	TRBV20-1	TRBJ1-1	NA	TGCAGTGCTAGAGGGGGGGCTGAAGCTTTCTTT	CSARGGAEAFF
NA	TRBV12-5	TRBJ1-4	NA	TGTGCTAGTGGTTTGACCCCAGGGGTTGCAACTAATGAAAAACTGTTTTTT	CASGLTPGVATNEKLFF
NA	TRBV6-1	TRBJ1-3	TRBD1	TGTGCCAGCAGGTGGCAACAGGGGGCTGGAAACACCATATATTTT	CASRWQQGAGNTIYF
NA	TRBV7-8	TRBJ1-1	TRBD1	TGTGCCAGCAGCTTATGGACAGGGTCGGAAAACACTGAAGCTTTCTTT	CASSLWTGSENTEAFF
NA	TRBV29-1	TRBJ2-5	NA	TGCAGCGGGTTGCGAGGGGAGACCCAGTACTTC	CSGLRGETQYF
NA	TRBV5-1	TRBJ1-3	NA	TGCGCCAGCAGCTTGGGACGGGGCTCTGGAAACACCATATATTTT	CASSLGRGSGNTIYF
NA	TRBV18	TRBJ1-4	NA	TGTGCCAGCTCACCACCGTCCAGGGCTGATGAAAAACTGTTTTTT	CASSPPSRADEKLFF
NA	TRBV30	TRBJ2-3	TRBD2	TGTGCCTGGAGCGGGGGGTACACCGACACAGATACGCAGTATTTT	CAWSGGYTDTDTQYF